Listed below are T cell receptor beta chains from one sample, sequenced in a study of vaccination effects on CD4 cells after COVID-19. TCRdb's copy holds only in-frame clones and misses some; the assay was immunoSEQ multiplex PCR. The sample shows tens of thousands of clones, under 85% of them seen only once. No cognate antigen is known for these TCRs. The sample consisted of CD4+ T cells from PBMCs cultured with HCoV-NL63 spike peptides, taken after COVID-19 vaccination. These receptors originate from a human donor who received a COVID-19 vaccine. Both conserved end residues are part of each CDR3. The D gene is left open where the match is weak. Rows give clone size only sometimes, using once, few, many, or a class for an expanded clone.

TRBD2 TRBJ2-5 - TRBV18 CASSPGVAGETQYF TGTGCCAGCTCACCAGGGGTAGCGGGGGAGACCCAGTACTTC
- TRBJ2-1 - TRBV5-1 CASSLGISYNEQFF TGCGCCAGCAGCTTAGGTATTTCCTACAATGAGCAGTTCTTC
- TRBJ1-5 - TRBV19 CASKGGGRVNQPQHF TGTGCCAGTAAAGGGGGGGGCAGGGTTAATCAGCCCCAGCATTTT
- TRBJ1-2 - TRBV19 CASSIWGASAHTF TGTGCCAGTAGTATTTGGGGGGCCTCTGCCCACACCTTC
TRBD1 TRBJ1-2 - TRBV5-1 CASSPGPDRGYGYTF TGCGCCAGCAGCCCCGGGCCGGACAGGGGCTATGGCTACACCTTC
- TRBJ1-2 large TRBV19 CASSDTHNYGYTF TGTGCCAGTAGCGATACCCATAACTATGGCTACACCTTC
TRBD2 TRBJ2-1 - TRBV5-1 CASSLGLAYNEQFF TGCGCCAGCAGCTTGGGACTAGCGTACAATGAGCAGTTCTTC
TRBD2 TRBJ2-1 - TRBV28 CASSLPSPLAGSNEQFF TGTGCCAGCAGTTTACCCTCACCACTAGCGGGCTCCAATGAGCAGTTCTTC
- TRBJ1-1 many TRBV7-3 CASSLRRAQGAEAFF TGTGCCAGCAGCTTACGGAGAGCGCAGGGAGCTGAAGCTTTCTTT
- TRBJ2-1 - TRBV15 CATSIGAIAEYNEQFF TGTGCCACCAGCATTGGGGCCATAGCGGAATACAATGAGCAGTTCTTC
TRBD1 TRBJ1-2 - TRBV6-1 CASSETGGREGYTF TGTGCCAGCAGTGAGACAGGGGGCAGGGAAGGCTACACCTTC
- TRBJ1-2 - TRBV30 CAWSWVGARNYGYTF TGTGCCTGGAGTTGGGTGGGGGCACGAAACTATGGCTACACCTTC
TRBD2 TRBJ2-3 - TRBV9 CASSVEGLAGADTQYF TGTGCCAGCAGCGTAGAAGGACTAGCGGGGGCAGATACGCAGTATTTT
- TRBJ1-1 - TRBV27 CASSLGSQGLTEAFF TGTGCCAGCAGTTTAGGGAGCCAGGGCCTCACTGAAGCTTTCTTT
- TRBJ2-1 once TRBV11-3 CASSLVQGRFGEQFF TGTGCCAGCAGCTTAGTGCAGGGAAGGTTCGGGGAGCAGTTCTTC
TRBD2 TRBJ2-1 - TRBV5-1 CASSSGTTTYNEQFF TGCGCCAGCAGTTCCGGGACTACTACCTACAATGAGCAGTTCTTC
- TRBJ1-1 - TRBV5-6 CASSLGQVATEAFF TGTGCCAGCAGCTTGGGTCAGGTGGCCACTGAAGCTTTCTTT
TRBD1 TRBJ1-1 once TRBV5-4 CASSRTGGTEAFF TGTGCCAGCAGCCGGACAGGGGGCACTGAAGCTTTCTTT
TRBD1 TRBJ2-7 once TRBV5-1 CASSRDRVGYEQYF TGCGCCAGCAGCCGCGACAGGGTAGGGTACGAGCAGTACTTC
TRBD1 TRBJ1-2 - TRBV10-3 CAIRPGQGASSGYTF TGTGCCATCAGACCTGGACAGGGGGCTTCTTCTGGCTACACCTTC
- TRBJ2-5 - TRBV14 CASSQLGAQETQYF TGTGCCAGCAGCCAACTGGGAGCCCAAGAGACCCAGTACTTC
- TRBJ1-1 - TRBV5-4 CASSYQGPSRDAFF TGTGCCAGCAGCTACCAAGGGCCGTCCAGGGACGCTTTCTTT
- TRBJ2-2 once TRBV25-1 CASSASSGLTGELFF TGTGCCAGCAGTGCCTCCTCGGGTTTGACCGGGGAGCTGTTTTTT
- TRBJ2-3 - TRBV27 CASSSRKGTDTQYF TGTGCCAGCAGTTCGAGGAAGGGCACAGATACGCAGTATTTT
- TRBJ2-3 - TRBV19 CASSRRTDTQYF TGTGCCAGTAGTAGGAGGACAGATACGCAGTATTTT
TRBD1 TRBJ1-2 - TRBV9 CASSVGQKAGGYTF TGTGCCAGCAGCGTGGGACAGAAGGCCGGGGGCTACACCTTC
- TRBJ2-7 - TRBV12-3/TRBV12-4 CASTLTGTYEQYF TGTGCCAGCACTTTGACAGGTACCTACGAGCAGTACTTC
- TRBJ1-4 - TRBV5-1 CASSLGSPRDNIVF TGCGCCAGCAGCTTGGGCTCGCCTCGGGATAATATTGTTTTT
- TRBJ1-1 - TRBV30 CAWSVQGGMNTEAFF TGTGCCTGGAGTGTACAAGGAGGGATGAACACTGAAGCTTTCTTT
TRBD1 TRBJ2-5 - TRBV4-2 CASSQPDRDEETQYF TGTGCCAGCAGCCAGCCGGACAGGGACGAAGAGACCCAGTACTTC
- TRBJ1-1 - TRBV30 CAWRATGGWTTEAFF TGTGCCTGGAGGGCAACAGGAGGGTGGACCACTGAAGCTTTCTTT
- TRBJ2-3 - TRBV9 CASSVGGGPIDTQYF TGTGCCAGCAGCGTAGGGGGGGGGCCTATAGATACGCAGTATTTT
- TRBJ1-2 few TRBV7-2 CASSLAGGGGYTF TGTGCCAGCAGCTTAGCGGGCGGGGGTGGCTACACCTTC
TRBD1 TRBJ1-5 - TRBV4-3 CASSRDRASNQPQHF TGCGCCAGCAGCCGCGACAGGGCTAGCAATCAGCCCCAGCATTTT
- TRBJ1-5 once TRBV10-3 CAISEPTLGLGYQPQHF TGTGCCATCAGTGAGCCGACATTGGGCCTCGGATATCAGCCCCAGCATTTT
- TRBJ2-7 once TRBV21-1 CASSKAPVPAYEQYF TGTGCCAGCAGCAAAGCGCCAGTACCGGCCTACGAGCAGTACTTC
TRBD1 TRBJ2-2 few TRBV7-7 CASSPGQGGGTGELFF TGTGCTAGCAGCCCGGGACAGGGCGGGGGCACCGGGGAGCTGTTTTTT
- TRBJ1-3 medium-sized TRBV4-2 CASSQDARGGSGNTIYF TGTGCCAGCAGCCAAGATGCTCGGGGCGGCTCTGGAAACACCATATATTTT
TRBD2 TRBJ2-1 - TRBV5-4 CASSFASGRALGEQFF TGTGCCAGCAGTTTTGCTAGCGGGAGGGCCCTTGGTGAGCAGTTCTTC
- TRBJ1-2 - TRBV4-2 CASSQVGDNYGYTF TGTGCCAGCAGCCAAGTTGGGGATAACTATGGCTACACCTTC
- TRBJ2-5 - TRBV6-2/TRBV6-3 CASSRNMGETQYF TGTGCCAGCAGTCGGAACATGGGGGAGACCCAGTACTTC
- TRBJ2-7 - TRBV20-1 CSAQGTYEQYF TGCAGTGCCCAAGGAACCTACGAGCAGTACTTC
TRBD2 TRBJ2-7 - TRBV27 CASSREGRGAGNEQYF TGTGCCAGCAGTCGGGAGGGCCGAGGGGCTGGAAACGAGCAGTACTTC
- TRBJ1-3 - TRBV10-2 CASIMGKGNTIYF TGCGCCAGCATCATGGGGAAAGGAAACACCATATATTTT
- TRBJ2-7 - TRBV9 CASSAHGAVYEQYF TGTGCCAGCAGCGCCCACGGGGCTGTCTACGAGCAGTACTTC
- TRBJ1-4 - TRBV5-1 CASSLEGFEKLFF TGCGCCAGCAGCTTGGAAGGGTTTGAAAAACTGTTTTTT
- TRBJ1-1 - TRBV5-5 CASTHVASMNTEAFF TGTGCCAGCACCCATGTGGCCAGTATGAACACTGAAGCTTTCTTT
TRBD1 TRBJ2-5 medium-sized TRBV2 CASSEARAGGGQETQYF TGTGCCAGCAGTGAAGCGCGGGCAGGGGGCGGGCAAGAGACCCAGTACTTC
TRBD1 TRBJ1-2 - TRBV27 CASGPQGPNYGYTF TGTGCCAGCGGACCACAGGGGCCTAACTATGGCTACACCTTC
- TRBJ1-6 - TRBV7-2 CASSSDTNSPLHF TGTGCCAGCAGCTCGGACACCAATTCACCCCTCCACTTT
TRBD2 TRBJ2-5 - TRBV6-1 CASSQVAGLTQETQYF TGTGCCAGCAGTCAAGTAGCGGGCCTAACTCAAGAGACCCAGTACTTC
- TRBJ1-2 few TRBV7-9 CASSHGRTNYGYTF TGTGCCAGCAGCCATGGGAGGACTAACTATGGCTACACCTTC
- TRBJ1-5 - TRBV19 CASRPLDRDNQPQHF TGTGCCAGTAGGCCCCTCGACAGAGACAATCAGCCCCAGCATTTT
- TRBJ2-1 - TRBV29-1 CSVVLVSYNEQFF TGCAGCGTTGTACTAGTCTCCTACAATGAGCAGTTCTTC
- TRBJ2-2 - TRBV7-2 CASSLNLGRTGELFF TGTGCCAGCAGCTTAAACCTAGGGCGGACCGGGGAGCTGTTTTTT
- TRBJ1-2 once TRBV6-5 CASSYWGDDYGYTF TGTGCCAGCAGTTACTGGGGGGACGACTATGGCTACACCTTC
TRBD1 TRBJ1-5 medium-sized TRBV5-6 CASSYWTGGSQPQHF TGTGCCAGCAGCTATTGGACAGGGGGTTCTCAGCCCCAGCATTTT